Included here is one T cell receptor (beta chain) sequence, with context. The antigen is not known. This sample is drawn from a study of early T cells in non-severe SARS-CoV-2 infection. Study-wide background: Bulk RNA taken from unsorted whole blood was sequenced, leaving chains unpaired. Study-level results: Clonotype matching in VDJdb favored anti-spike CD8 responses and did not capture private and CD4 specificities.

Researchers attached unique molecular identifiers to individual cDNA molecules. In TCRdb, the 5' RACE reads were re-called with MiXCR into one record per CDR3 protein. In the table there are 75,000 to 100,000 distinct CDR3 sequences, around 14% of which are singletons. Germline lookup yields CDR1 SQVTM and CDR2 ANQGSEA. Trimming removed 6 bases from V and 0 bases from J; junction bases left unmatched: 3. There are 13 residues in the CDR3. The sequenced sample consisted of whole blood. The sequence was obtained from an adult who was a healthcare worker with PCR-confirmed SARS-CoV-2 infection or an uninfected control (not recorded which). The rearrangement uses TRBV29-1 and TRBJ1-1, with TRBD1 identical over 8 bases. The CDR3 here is CSVLQGVNTEAFF. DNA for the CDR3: TGCAGCGTCTTACAGGGGGTGAACACTGAAGCTTTCTTT.